This is a list of T cell receptor beta chains from one sample in a study of blood T cells in healthy people across ages. TCRdb recomputed calls from the 5' RACE reads with MiXCR, one row per CDR3 protein. This table has some 1,800,000 distinct CDR3 sequences, approximately 40% appearing once. The sequenced material came from blood. The receptor source for this set is a human donor in good health. Each CDR3 is given with its conserved first and last residue. A D gene is named only where the DNA matches it firmly. Clone size is not always given. Where it is, it says once, few, many or a class for expanded clones.

V	J	size	D	DNA	CDR3
TRBV6-5	TRBJ1-6	many	-	TGTGCCAGCAGTTTTAACAATTCACCCCTCCACTTT	CASSFNNSPLHF
TRBV28	TRBJ2-7	once	TRBD2	TGTGCCAGCAGGATGGGACTAGGGGAGCAGTACTTC	CASRMGLGEQYF
TRBV20-1	TRBJ2-3	-	-	TGCAGTGCTACCCGGGCCATAGTTTCTGGCACAGATACGCAGTATTTT	CSATRAIVSGTDTQYF
TRBV2	TRBJ2-5	few	-	TGTGCCAGCAGTGAAATTCGAGAGACCCAGTACTTC	CASSEIRETQYF
TRBV5-1	TRBJ2-3	few	TRBD2	TGCGCCAGCAGCTTGGAGTCGGGGGGGAGCGCAGATACGCAGTATTTT	CASSLESGGSADTQYF
TRBV2	TRBJ2-5	-	-	TGTGCCTGCAGTGCACTTAGTCAAGAGACCCAGTACTTC	CACSALSQETQYF
TRBV28	TRBJ2-3	-	-	TGTGCCAGCAGTTCGACAGGATTCGATACGCAGTATTTT	CASSSTGFDTQYF
TRBV29-1	TRBJ2-4	-	-	TGCAGCGTTCCTAGCAGGAGTGAGCAGTACTTC	CSVPSRSEQYF
TRBV6-1	TRBJ1-2	-	TRBD1	TGTGCCAGCACCCGGACAGGCTCCAACCCTACTCATGGCTACACCTTC	CASTRTGSNPTHGYTF
TRBV2	TRBJ1-4	few	-	TGTGCCAGCAGTGGCCAGGGAGGGGATAATGAAAAACTGTTTTTT	CASSGQGGDNEKLFF
TRBV7-9	TRBJ1-2	-	TRBD1	TGTGCCAGCAGCTCTAACCTCGACAGGGAGAATGGCTACACCTTC	CASSSNLDRENGYTF
TRBV20-1	TRBJ2-7	-	TRBD1	TGCAGTGCGGCAGGGGACAGGGGGTACGAGCAGTACTTC	CSAAGDRGYEQYF
TRBV29-1	TRBJ2-3	-	-	TGCAGCGTTGTTAAGGGGAGTCGGGCAGATACGCAGTATTTT	CSVVKGSRADTQYF
TRBV11-3	TRBJ1-5	-	-	TGTGCCAGCAGCCCTCAATGGGGTCAGCCCCAGCATTTT	CASSPQWGQPQHF
TRBV27	TRBJ1-4	-	-	TGTGCCAGCAGTGGGTGGGGGGAAAAACTGTTTTTT	CASSGWGEKLFF
TRBV10-3	TRBJ1-2	-	-	TGTGCCATCAGTGAGTTCCTGGGGGAGTCCTATGGCTACACCTTC	CAISEFLGESYGYTF
TRBV27	TRBJ2-7	-	-	TGTGCCAGCAGTTCCCTTGACCGCAGGGAATGGACCTACGAGCAGTACTTC	CASSSLDRREWTYEQYF
TRBV3-1	TRBJ2-7	-	-	TGTGCCAGCAGCCAGATGTCCGTGGCGTCCTACGAGCAGTACTTC	CASSQMSVASYEQYF
TRBV20-1	TRBJ2-1	-	TRBD2	TGCAGTGCTAGAGATCTGATGGGGACTAGCGGAAGGAATGAGCAGTTCTTC	CSARDLMGTSGRNEQFF
TRBV7-2	TRBJ2-3	few	TRBD1	TGTGCCAGCAGCTTACCAGGGACAGGCCCTAGCTCGACAGATACGCAGTATTTT	CASSLPGTGPSSTDTQYF
TRBV6-6	TRBJ2-5	-	-	TGTGCCAGCAGTGACCAGGGGGCGCGGGGGGAGACCCAGTACTTC	CASSDQGARGETQYF
TRBV4-1	TRBJ1-6	-	TRBD1	TGCGCCAGCAGCCAATGGACAGGGAGCTCCTATAATTCACCCCTCCACTTT	CASSQWTGSSYNSPLHF
TRBV6-5	TRBJ1-5	-	-	TGTGCCAGCAGTTACTCGAAAAGTGAGGGGGGCAATCAGCCCCAGCATTTT	CASSYSKSEGGNQPQHF
TRBV29-1	TRBJ1-5	-	-	TGCAGCGTTCAAGAAGCTGGAGGGAAGCAGCCCCAGCATTTT	CSVQEAGGKQPQHF
TRBV5-1	TRBJ1-5	-	TRBD1	TGCGCCAGCAGCATCGGGACAGGCCAGGATCCCCAGCATTTT	CASSIGTGQDPQHF
TRBV12-3/TRBV12-4	TRBJ2-3	-	TRBD1	TGTGCCGGCAGGGGGTACACAGATACGCAGTATTTT	CAGRGYTDTQYF
TRBV9	TRBJ1-2	few	TRBD1	TGTGCCAGCAATCAGGGGGCTGAGGGCTACACCTTC	CASNQGAEGYTF
TRBV28	TRBJ1-2	few	-	TGTGCCAGCAGTAACATGGGTGGCTACACCTTC	CASSNMGGYTF
TRBV4-3	TRBJ2-1	few	TRBD2	TGCGCCAGCAGCCAAGATCCATTCGGGGGGGAGTACAATGAGCAGTTCTTC	CASSQDPFGGEYNEQFF
TRBV29-1	TRBJ1-2	-	-	TGCAGCGTCGGAGGCTTTCTCTATGGCTACACCTTC	CSVGGFLYGYTF
TRBV12-3/TRBV12-4	TRBJ2-1	-	-	TGTGCCAGCAGTTGGCGGGTGGCCTACAGTGAGCAGTTCTTC	CASSWRVAYSEQFF
TRBV7-6	TRBJ2-5	-	-	TGTGCCAGCAGCTTACAGAGTAGGGTGACAGAGACCCAGTACTTC	CASSLQSRVTETQYF
TRBV29-1	TRBJ2-3	many	TRBD2	TGCAGCGTCGGGACTAGCGGGGGAACAGATACGCAGTATTTT	CSVGTSGGTDTQYF
TRBV20-1	TRBJ1-1	-	-	TGCAGTGCCTCATACACTGGTCAGGTGAACACTGAAGCTTTCTTT	CSASYTGQVNTEAFF
TRBV20-1	TRBJ1-6	-	-	TGCAGCTCGACTCCGGGAGTTAATTCACCCCTCCACTTT	CSSTPGVNSPLHF
TRBV29-1	TRBJ2-1	-	-	TGCAGCGTTGAAGATCGAGGGGCTGGATACAATGAGCAGTTCTTC	CSVEDRGAGYNEQFF
TRBV9	TRBJ1-4	few	TRBD1	TGTGCCAGCAGCGCCCGGGACAGGCCGAATGAAAAACTGTTTTTT	CASSARDRPNEKLFF
TRBV7-3	TRBJ2-7	-	-	TGTGCCAGCAGCCGCTTCGAAGGTTACGAGCAGTACTTC	CASSRFEGYEQYF